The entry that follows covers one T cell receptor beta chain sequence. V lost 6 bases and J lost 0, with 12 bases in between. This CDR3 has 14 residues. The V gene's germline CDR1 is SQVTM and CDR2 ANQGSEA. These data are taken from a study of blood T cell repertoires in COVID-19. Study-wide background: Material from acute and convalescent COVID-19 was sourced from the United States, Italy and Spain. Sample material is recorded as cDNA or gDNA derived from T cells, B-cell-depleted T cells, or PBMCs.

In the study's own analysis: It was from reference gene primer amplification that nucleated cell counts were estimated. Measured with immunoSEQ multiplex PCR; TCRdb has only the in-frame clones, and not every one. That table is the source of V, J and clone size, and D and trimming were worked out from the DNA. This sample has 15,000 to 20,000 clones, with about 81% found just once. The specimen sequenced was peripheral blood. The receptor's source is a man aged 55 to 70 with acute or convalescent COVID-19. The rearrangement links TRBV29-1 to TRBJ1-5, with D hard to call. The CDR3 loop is CSVRDTDSNQPQHF. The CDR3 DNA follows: TGCAGCGTCCGTGATACAGATAGCAATCAGCCCCAGCATTTT. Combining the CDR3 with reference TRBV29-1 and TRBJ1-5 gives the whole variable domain SAVISQKPSRDICQRGTSLTIQCQVDSQVTMMFWYRQQPGQSLTLIATANQGSEATYESGFVIDKFPISRPNLTFSTLTVSNMSPEDSSIYLCSVRDTDSNQPQHFGDGTRLSIL.